The TCR beta chain under discussion was sequenced for a study of blood T cell repertoires in COVID-19 (dated by TCRdb to about 2020). As for the study more broadly: The collaborator samples originated in the United States, Italy and Spain and spanned the acute and convalescent phases of COVID-19. Where HLA class I and class II types were available, the types were taken from metadata supplied by the sample provider, not from assay-based typing. Deeply sampled blood TCRbeta repertoires from subjects exposed to, actively infected with, or recovered from COVID-19 were included in the dataset. A de-identified subject ID, COVID-19 status, age in years and sex were almost always included in the sample metadata. The material from the prospective study consisted of cDNA or gDNA derived from T cells, B-cell-depleted T cells, or PBMCs. Samples came from the ongoing ImmuneRACE study (first 160 participants) plus 1,254 subjects from 6 global collaborators. The repertoires were made available in a free public database intended to serve as a resource for research on the immune response to SARS-CoV-2. Overall study results and their limits: Clinical and demographic metadata were provided uncurated, with the amount varying by source and participant.

On this clone itself: Its antigen remains unidentified. Base quality data are lacking; no much larger clone is found one base away.

The collaborating institutions used their own protocols to collect whole blood in K2EDTA tubes. For TCRbeta analysis, collaborators shipped samples as frozen whole blood, isolated PBMCs, or DNA extracted from either of those sample types. TCRbeta CDR3 regions were amplified from genomic DNA using the immunoSEQ Assay, a bias-controlled multiplex PCR. The source study handled its data this way. Nucleated cell counts per sample were estimated from amplification of reference gene primers within the assay. To quantify the absolute abundance of each unique TCRbeta CDR3 rearrangement, sequence reads were collapsed and filtered. For each sample, productive Simpson clonality was calculated as the square root of Simpson's diversity index across productive rearrangements. Imported from immuneACCESS, the table was reduced by TCRdb to in-frame sequences with V and J called. These copies leave out some clones; in studies compared against another copy, an unresolved V gene accounts for under half, and the cause of the remainder is not known. V, J and clone size were drawn from that table, and D and trimming were deduced from the DNA. The sample contains over 130,000 clones, approximately 88% of them found a single time. Together, the top ten hold around 28% of the sample.

CDR3 length: 14 amino acids, cysteine to phenylalanine. The only DNA kept is the CDR3, 42 bases in frame from the first base. The germline V gene provides CDR1 SQVTM and CDR2 ANQGSEA. Germline trimming amounts to 5 bases on V and 1 base on J, with 5 as the count of junction bases outside the gene matches. The chain is assembled from TRBV29-1 and TRBJ1-5; TRBD1 matches 7 bases in the middle. Specimen: peripheral blood. This sequence was found in a human donor in a cohort sampled during active COVID-19. The encoded CDR3 is CSVSGTASNQPQHF. The sequence in DNA is TGCAGCGTTTCCGGGACAGCCAGCAATCAGCCCCAGCATTTT.